The 10 T cell receptor beta chains listed next were all sequenced from one sample in a study of post-analysis software for immune sequencing data. Their target antigens are unknown. Study-wide results and caveats: The five TRBV segments detected at higher frequency in patients than in controls included TRBV5-6, TRBV5-1 and TRBV20-1.

Unique molecular identifiers featured in each of the TCR beta cDNA libraries. Each CDR3 protein is one row after TCRdb ran MiXCR on the PCR reads. The table lists about half a million distinct CDR3 sequences, under 55% of them singletons. The specimen was blood. These receptors came from a girl aged 10-17 years with multiple sclerosis.

The sample holds many counts of this clonotype. The chain is built from TRBV27 and TRBJ2-7; the D call may be TRBD1 or TRBD2 (5 bases each). Germline loops: CDR1 MNHEY, CDR2 SMNVEV (reference sequence). V was shortened by 2 bases and J by 0 bases, with 8 bases between the two germline ends. The CDR3 runs to 14 residues. The CDR3 DNA reads as TGTGCCAGCAGTTTAGTCGGGACCTCCTACGAGCAGTACTTC. Encoded protein: CASSLVGTSYEQYF.

The CDR3 coding sequence is TGTGCCAGCAGTTTCCTAACTAGCGGGAGGAGTATCTCCTACGAGCAGTACTTC. This codes for CASSFLTSGRSISYEQYF. V gene TRBV27 combines with J gene TRBJ2-7, with 12 bases that match TRBD2. V dropped 3 bases and J dropped 0; count of bases not matched to a gene: 9. CDR1 is MNHEY, CDR2 SMNVEV, per germline (reference sequence). This CDR3 is built from 18 residues.

The rearrangement uses TRBV12-3 or TRBV12-4 and TRBJ2-7; D is perhaps TRBD2 (6 bases). The CDR3 loop spans 14 amino acids. The V and J ends lost 6 bases and 2 bases respectively, with 14 bases between them. Here the CDR3 DNA reads TGTGCCAGCAGAAATAGCGGTGGGGCCTACGAGCAGTACTTC. Translation: CASRNSGGAYEQYF.

This chain links TRBV24-1 with TRBJ1-1; a weak D match, TRBD1 (5 bases). The V and J ends lost 12 bases and 1 base respectively, with 20 bases between them. CDR3 length: 15 residues. Germline values: CDR1 KGHDR, CDR2 SFDVKD. The CDR3 sequence is CAAPGTTAENTEAFF. The CDR3 DNA reads as TGTGCCGCCCCCGGGACCACGGCGGAGAACACTGAAGCTTTCTTT.

The chain is built from TRBV7-2 and TRBJ2-4, with TRBD1 as a possible D gene (5 bases). This CDR3 is 13 amino acids long. The germline V gene encodes CDR1 SGHTA and CDR2 FQGNSA. V lost 2 bases and J lost 8, with 10 bases in between. CDR3: CASSLQGLDIQYF. Written as DNA, the CDR3 is TGTGCCAGCAGCTTACAGGGTCTTGACATTCAGTACTTC. Using reference TRBV7-2 and TRBJ2-4 for the parts outside the CDR3, the full variable domain is GAGVSQSPSNKVTEKGKDVELRCDPISGHTALYWYRQSLGQGLEFLIYFQGNSAPDKSGLPSDRFSAERTGGSVSTLTIQRTQQEDSAVYLCASSLQGLDIQYFGAGTRLSVL.

This rearrangement joins TRBV29-1 to TRBJ2-5, with 12 bases aligning to TRBD2. The J call may not be correct, given that the DNA end is closer to TRBJ2-7. This CDR3 comprises 14 residues. Germline assignment: CDR1 SQVTM and CDR2 ANQGSEA. The DNA for the CDR3 is TGCAGCGCAGTACTAGCGGGAGGACTCTACGAGCAGTACTTC. This codes for CSAVLAGGLYEQYF.

This clonotype was detected a few times. The chain links TRBV11-2 to TRBJ2-1, with TRBD2 as a possible D gene (5 bases). Trimming shortened V by 6 bases and J by 3 bases, and 12 bases separated the two germline ends. CDR3 length: 14 residues. CDR1 and CDR2 from the germline V gene are SGHAT and FQNNGV. The CDR3 DNA reads as TGTGCCAGCAGTTCAGCGGAACTCTACAATGAGCAGTTCTTC. Its translation is CASSSAELYNEQFF.

The V gene is TRBV20-1, the J gene TRBJ1-2; the D is unclear. The CDR3 spans 15 residues. Germline CDR1 and CDR2: DFQATT and SNEGSKA (reference sequence). The germline V and J ends were trimmed by 3 bases and 3 bases, with 17 bases remaining between them. The CDR3, as DNA: TGCAGTGCTAGCGCTCGGACGGACTTCCACTATGGCTACACCTTC. Encoded protein: CSASARTDFHYGYTF.

This clonotype was counted a few times. The V gene is TRBV27, the J gene TRBJ2-4, with D possibly TRBD2 on 7 matching bases. The closer fit of TRBJ2-7 to the DNA end suggests the J call may be wrong. The V gene's germline CDR1 is MNHEY and CDR2 SMNVEV (reference sequence). CDR3 length: 18 amino acids. CDR3 residues: CASSFRDTRLAGVGEQYF. The CDR3 nucleotides are TGTGCCAGCAGTTTCCGGGACACCCGTCTGGCGGGAGTTGGCGAGCAGTACTTC.

This clonotype was recorded a few times. The chain carries TRBV12-3 or TRBV12-4 and TRBJ2-3; D is perhaps TRBD2 (6 bases). Trimming pared 8 bases from V and 2 bases from J, leaving 17 bases between. This CDR3 spans 15 amino acids. CDR3 nucleotide sequence: TGTGCCAGCGCTCTCTCGGGAGCCTACACAGATACGCAGTATTTT. Translation: CASALSGAYTDTQYF.